The present TCR beta chain was sequenced within a study of T cell repertoires in cytomegalovirus infection (dated by TCRdb to the late 2010s). The study in broad terms: Alongside well-studied HLA-B-restricted epitopes, the peptide stimulations were aimed at recently identified HLA-C-restricted CMV epitopes, whose presentation resists viral immunomodulation. Because public TCR beta signatures pointed to carriage of CMV infection together with the matching HLA type, the HLA type of each donor mattered for the analysis.

The trim is 0 bases for V and 0 bases for J, with a gap of 17 bases between the germline ends. The germline V gene sets CDR1 to MNHEY and CDR2 to SVGEGT. CDR3 length: 18 amino acids, cysteine to phenylalanine. The entry retains the CDR3 DNA only, 54 bases that are in frame from base 1. This clonotype was counted between two and nine times. Its antigen is still unknown. No clone much larger than this one lies a single base away; base qualities are absent. The treatment or condition label, read with the paper, signifies: in vitro stimulation with specific CMV peptide epitopes to enrich CMV-specific T cells. The run used an Illumina HiSeq 1500. TCRdb trimmed the raw reads at Q25, called clones with MiXCR and kept productive beta chains. A single entry per CDR3 protein holds the most common genes and DNA from its merged rows. Across this sample there are 400,000 to 600,000 distinct CDR3 sequences, with approximately 46% seen only once. Of the sample, about 41% falls within the top ten clones.

Overall study results and their limits: In both this cohort and an independent roughly 330-donor cohort, the cumulative frequency of public TCR beta family members distinguished carriers of CMV infection plus the relevant HLA type. The ex vivo response was dominated by HLA-C-restricted CMV-specific TCR beta clonotypes, which also provided the single most frequent clonotype in two of eight donors.

The source is a human donor in good health (CMV status not recorded). Some clones in this sample may be carry-over from other donors' samples. Sequencing was performed on cultured PBMCs, taken from culture after CMV antigen stimulation. The V and J genes are TRBV6-2 or TRBV6-3 and TRBJ1-1, with no confident D gene call. The nucleotides are TGTGCCAGCAGTTACTCGACCCGGGAAGGACCGATGAACACTGAAGCTTTCTTT. It is translated as CASSYSTREGPMNTEAFF.